These T cell receptor beta chains were read from a single sample in a study of CD8 T cells in Susac syndrome. TCRdb re-called the immunoSEQ multiplex PCR reads through MiXCR, storing one row per CDR3 protein. This table holds 200,000 to 300,000 distinct CDR3 sequences, 90% to 96% found once. The material sequenced was CD4+ T cells from PBMCs. Receptors were obtained from a human donor with Susac syndrome. Each CDR3 is given with its conserved first and last residue. The order of the fields is D gene, clone size, CDR3 length, V gene, J gene, CDR3 protein, CDR3 DNA. D genes are given only for firm matches. Clone size, where shown, is once, few, many, or a class for clones that have expanded.

NA,NA,15,TRBV20-1,TRBJ2-5,CSARDASATAETQYF,TGCAGTGCTAGAGATGCTAGCGCTACGGCGGAGACCCAGTACTTC
NA,NA,17,TRBV5-1,TRBJ1-5,CASSLVLFGPKNQPQHF,TGCGCCAGCAGCTTGGTTTTGTTTGGGCCGAAAAATCAGCCCCAGCATTTT
NA,NA,12,TRBV7-9,TRBJ1-1,CASRRIGAEAFF,TGTGCCAGCAGACGCATTGGCGCTGAAGCTTTCTTT
NA,NA,12,TRBV5-1,TRBJ2-1,CASRFSYNEQFF,TGCGCCAGCAGATTCTCCTACAATGAGCAGTTCTTC
TRBD1,NA,14,TRBV20-1,TRBJ1-5,CSAKPGQVSQPQHF,TGCAGTGCAAAACCGGGACAGGTCAGTCAGCCCCAGCATTTT
TRBD1,NA,16,TRBV29-1,TRBJ1-2,CSVPSGTGGLNYGYTF,TGCAGCGTCCCTTCCGGGACAGGGGGCTTAAACTATGGCTACACCTTC
TRBD1,NA,13,TRBV24-1,TRBJ1-2,CATSGTGGGGYTF,TGTGCCACCAGTGGAACAGGGGGCGGAGGCTACACCTTC
NA,NA,16,TRBV10-1,TRBJ2-2,CASSAAGTARSGELFF,TGCGCCAGCAGTGCTGCCGGGACCGCGAGGTCCGGGGAGCTGTTTTTT
TRBD1,NA,14,TRBV20-1,TRBJ1-5,CSARSTGVNQPQHF,TGCAGTGCTAGGTCGACAGGGGTTAATCAGCCCCAGCATTTT
NA,NA,14,TRBV28,TRBJ1-2,CASMLGTVPYGYTF,TGTGCCAGCATGCTTGGGACTGTACCTTATGGCTACACCTTC
NA,NA,12,TRBV29-1,TRBJ2-1,CSVVGNYNEQFF,TGCAGCGTTGTCGGGAACTACAATGAGCAGTTCTTC
NA,NA,15,TRBV29-1,TRBJ2-3,CSVTKDPGSTDTQYF,TGCAGCGTTACCAAGGACCCAGGCAGCACAGATACGCAGTATTTT
NA,NA,12,TRBV29-1,TRBJ1-2,CSAGNSNYGYTF,TGCAGCGCGGGGAATTCAAACTATGGCTACACCTTC
NA,NA,17,TRBV4-2,TRBJ2-5,CASSQGGLRAVQETQYF,TGTGCCAGCAGCCAAGGAGGCCTTCGGGCAGTACAAGAGACCCAGTACTTC
TRBD1,NA,16,TRBV15,TRBJ1-2,CATSSTDRKTSYGYTF,TGTGCCACCAGCAGCACGGACAGGAAGACCTCTTATGGCTACACCTTC
TRBD1,NA,12,TRBV30,TRBJ1-2,CAWAQGIYGYTF,TGTGCCTGGGCACAGGGGATCTATGGCTACACCTTC
NA,NA,14,TRBV12-3/TRBV12-4,TRBJ1-4,CASRIDGTREKLFF,TGTGCCAGCAGAATCGACGGAACTAGGGAAAAACTGTTTTTT
TRBD1,NA,13,TRBV2,TRBJ2-7,CASSADREAEQYF,TGTGCCAGCAGCGCGGACAGGGAAGCCGAGCAGTACTTC
NA,NA,17,TRBV20-1,TRBJ2-1,CSARDRLPVSSYNEQFF,TGCAGTGCTAGAGACAGGTTGCCGGTGAGCTCCTACAATGAGCAGTTCTTC
NA,NA,14,TRBV5-1,TRBJ2-7,CASSLDSETYEQYF,TGCGCCAGCAGCTTGGATTCAGAGACCTACGAGCAGTACTTC
TRBD2,NA,14,TRBV20-1,TRBJ2-3,CSARSGGSVDTQYF,TGCAGTGCTAGATCAGGCGGGAGTGTAGATACGCAGTATTTT
NA,NA,17,TRBV7-9,TRBJ2-6,CASSLRGLSSGANVLTF,TGTGCCAGCAGCTTAAGGGGACTTAGCTCTGGGGCCAACGTCCTGACTTTC
NA,NA,12,TRBV5-6,TRBJ2-1,CASSLGLPQQFF,TGTGCCAGCAGCTTAGGACTGCCACAACAGTTCTTC
NA,NA,13,TRBV3-1,TRBJ2-6,CASSQRGANVLTF,TGTGCCAGCAGCCAGAGGGGGGCCAACGTCCTGACTTTC
NA,NA,15,TRBV30,TRBJ1-2,CAWRGGDYDFYGYTF,TGTGCCTGGAGAGGAGGAGATTATGACTTCTATGGCTACACCTTC
TRBD2,once,17,TRBV14,TRBJ2-3,CASSQDSTSGRTDTQYF,TGTGCCAGCAGCCAAGATTCAACTAGCGGACGCACAGATACGCAGTATTTT
NA,NA,16,TRBV12-5,TRBJ2-1,CASGLVLSGQPNEQFF,TGTGCTAGTGGTTTGGTACTGAGTGGACAGCCTAATGAGCAGTTCTTC
TRBD2,NA,17,TRBV18,TRBJ2-1,CASSLTDRTSYYNEQFF,TGTGCCAGCTCACTTACCGACAGGACTAGCTATTACAATGAGCAGTTCTTC
NA,NA,14,TRBV9,TRBJ2-7,CASSPRVRAYEQYF,TGTGCCAGCAGCCCTCGAGTCAGGGCCTACGAGCAGTACTTC
NA,NA,15,TRBV20-1,TRBJ2-3,CSARVLSPTTDTQYF,TGCAGTGCTAGAGTGTTGAGCCCAACCACAGATACGCAGTATTTT
TRBD1,NA,14,TRBV3-1,TRBJ1-1,CASSQNRGYTEAFF,TGTGCCAGCAGCCAAAACAGGGGATACACTGAAGCTTTCTTT
NA,NA,14,TRBV3-1,TRBJ1-1,CASSPRTKHTEAFF,TGTGCCAGCAGCCCGCGCACGAAGCACACTGAAGCTTTCTTT
TRBD2,NA,15,TRBV11-1,TRBJ2-1,CASSRTSGSRGEQFF,TGTGCCAGCAGCCGGACTAGCGGGAGTAGAGGTGAGCAGTTCTTC
NA,NA,15,TRBV4-1,TRBJ2-7,CASSPTDTPHCEQYF,TGCGCCAGCAGCCCGACTGACACCCCGCACTGCGAGCAGTACTTC
NA,NA,15,TRBV7-3,TRBJ2-6,CASSFQGAGANVLTF,TGTGCCAGCAGCTTCCAGGGTGCTGGGGCCAACGTCCTGACTTTC
TRBD1,NA,17,TRBV28,TRBJ1-2,CASSPNRGSGSNYGYTF,TGTGCCAGCAGTCCTAACAGGGGGTCCGGATCTAACTATGGCTACACCTTC
NA,NA,14,TRBV9,TRBJ2-1,CASSESDSANEQFF,TGTGCCAGCAGCGAGTCCGACAGCGCCAATGAGCAGTTCTTC
TRBD2,once,14,TRBV10-3,TRBJ2-2,CAITRLADTGELFF,TGTGCCATCACCCGACTAGCGGACACCGGGGAGCTGTTTTTT
NA,NA,15,TRBV3-1,TRBJ2-7,CASSQVSEVTYEQYF,TGTGCCAGCAGCCAAGTTAGCGAAGTAACCTACGAGCAGTACTTC
NA,NA,13,TRBV20-1,TRBJ2-2,CSAGTNDTGELFF,TGCAGTGCCGGGACAAATGACACCGGGGAGCTGTTTTTT
TRBD2,NA,14,TRBV7-9,TRBJ2-1,CASSFLAGAAEQFF,TGTGCCAGCAGCTTTCTAGCGGGAGCCGCTGAGCAGTTCTTC
NA,NA,14,TRBV29-1,TRBJ1-4,CSVRGGFAGEKLFF,TGCAGCGTGAGGGGCGGATTTGCTGGGGAAAAACTGTTTTTT
TRBD1,NA,16,TRBV12-3/TRBV12-4,TRBJ1-1,CASSTGTVSRGTEAFF,TGTGCCAGCAGCACAGGGACAGTTTCCAGGGGCACTGAAGCTTTCTTT